Listed here are 23 T cell receptor beta chains from one sample, sequenced in a study of CD8+CD57+ T cells in acquired aplastic anemia. All patients picked for sequencing had shown, by flow cytometry, an expansion of CD8+CD57+ cells. TCR beta VDJ and CDR3 profiles were obtained from a genomic DNA template. TCRdb passed the reads through MiXCR, listing each CDR3 protein once. The sample comprises about 470,000 distinct CDR3 sequences, around a third of which are singletons, and 0.7% to 1% rests with the top ten. The material sequenced was sorted CD4+, CD8+, or CD8+CD57+ T cells (not recorded which) from PBMCs. These receptor sequences come from a human donor with aplastic anemia.

The gene calls are TRBV20-1 and TRBJ2-3, with 9 bases that match TRBD2. This CDR3 region has 16 residues. The germline V gene has CDR1 DFQATT and CDR2 SNEGSKA (reference sequence). The V and J ends lost 3 bases and 0 bases, in that order; junction bases with no gene match: 7. CDR3 sequence reads: CSARVAGVRSTDTQYF. Written as DNA, the CDR3 is TGCAGTGCTAGGGTAGCGGGAGTGCGAAGCACAGATACGCAGTATTTT.

At least ten counts were recorded for this clonotype. This sequence joins TRBV7-2 and TRBJ1-2; no clear D. Trimming shortened V by 1 base and J by 6 bases, and 12 bases separated the two germline ends. Germline V lookup: CDR1 SGHTA, CDR2 FQGNSA. The CDR3 runs 14 residues. This CDR3 reads CASSLVPPIHGYTF. CDR3 in DNA: TGTGCCAGCAGCTTAGTTCCCCCAATCCATGGCTACACCTTC.

This clonotype was seen only a few times. A junction boundary mismatches the germline segment, possibly from a read error. V is TRBV30 and J is TRBJ2-7; D remains ambiguous. Germline loops: CDR1 GTSNPN, CDR2 SVGIG (reference sequence). The CDR3 spans 11 residues. DNA of the CDR3: TGTGCCTTCGACTTTACCTACAAGCAGTACTTC. Its protein is CAFDFTYKQYF.

V and J are TRBV19 and TRBJ2-5; TRBD1 matches at 8 bases. The germline V gene encodes CDR1 LNHDA and CDR2 SQIVND (reference sequence). V shed 4 bases and J 4 bases; nucleotides not matched to a gene: 11. The length of the CDR3 is 16 residues. CDR3 amino acids: CASSSPRSGGIETQYF. The CDR3, as DNA: TGTGCCAGTAGTAGCCCGCGATCAGGGGGCATAGAGACCCAGTACTTC.

As regards this clonotype: A much larger clone lies one base from this, so it may be a read error. Likely a read error: the CDR3 ends without its conserved phenylalanine or tryptophan. The chain couples TRBV5-1 to TRBJ1-2; the D is unclear. The CDR3 length is 14 residues. Trimming removed 0 bases at V and 8 bases at J, with 14 bases between. The germline CDR1 and CDR2 sequences are SGHRS and YFSETQ. This CDR3 is CASSLVEGRRGYTL. The DNA for the CDR3 is TGCGCCAGCAGCTTGGTTGAGGGCCGAAGGGGCTACACCCTC.

This clonotype was picked up many times. The J gene is TRBJ2-1, the V gene TRBV24-1; possible D gene TRBD1, 6 bases. The CDR3 length is 15 residues. Germline V gives CDR1 KGHDR, CDR2 SFDVKD. V shed 0 bases and J shed 6 bases, with 11 bases lying between them. Here the CDR3 reads CATSDLQGSANEQFF. DNA of the CDR3: TGTGCCACCAGTGATTTGCAGGGGTCGGCCAATGAGCAGTTCTTC.

Points on this clonotype: A much larger clone sits a single nucleotide away, making a read error possible. The rearrangement joins TRBV19 to TRBJ1-6; no definite D call. V lost 9 bases and J lost 9, with 15 bases in between. CDR1 is LNHDA and CDR2 is SQIVND in the germline V gene (reference sequence). The CDR3 length is 13 residues. CDR3 amino acids: CASSLLEFSPLHF. CDR3 nucleotides: TGTGCCAGCAGCCTCCTGGAGTTTTCACCCCTCCACTTT.

There are many counts of this clonotype. The rearrangement uses TRBV5-1 and TRBJ1-6, with D possibly TRBD1 on 5 matching bases. Germline V gene data show CDR1 as SGHRS and CDR2 as YFSETQ. V dropped 4 bases and J dropped 9 bases, with 17 bases sitting between them. The CDR3 has 15 residues. This CDR3 reads CASSRDGNSVSPLHF. The CDR3 DNA reads as TGCGCCAGCAGCAGGGACGGGAATTCCGTTTCACCCCTCCACTTT.

There are a few counts of this clonotype. This chain uses TRBV27 with TRBJ2-7; maybe TRBD2 (5 bases). With 5 bases removed from V and 3 bases from J, the gap between germline ends came to 14 bases. The CDR3 extends over 14 amino acids. The germline V gene has CDR1 MNHEY and CDR2 SMNVEV (reference sequence). The CDR3 sequence: CASSGTRGNYEQYF. The CDR3, as DNA: TGTGCCAGCAGTGGCACTCGAGGGAACTACGAGCAGTACTTC.

In its sample, this clonotype was seen many times. The chain has TRBV2 and TRBJ1-3, with D unresolved. Trimming pared 0 bases from V and 2 bases from J, leaving 11 bases between. CDR1 and CDR2 (germline): SNHLY, FYNNEI. This CDR3 is 16 amino acids long. The CDR3 here is CASSEAGNRPGNTIYF. The DNA of the CDR3 is TGTGCCAGCAGTGAAGCGGGCAACCGGCCTGGAAACACCATATATTTT.

The chain employs TRBV7-8 and TRBJ2-1; TRBD2 aligns across 9 bases. Germline-derived CDR1 and CDR2 are SGHVS and FQNEAQ. The ends lost 1 base at V and 7 bases at J; junction bases unmatched: 8. This CDR3 has 16 amino acids. The CDR3: CASSLGTAGGRNEQFF. The CDR3 DNA is TGTGCCAGCAGCTTAGGAACGGCGGGGGGGCGTAATGAGCAGTTCTTC. Looking up the rest from reference TRBV7-8 and TRBJ2-1 gives the full variable domain: GAGVSQSPRYKVAKRGQDVALRCDPISGHVSLFWYQQALGQGPEFLTYFQNEAQLDKSGLPSDRFFAERPEGSVSTLKIQRTQQEDSAVYLCASSLGTAGGRNEQFFGPGTRLTVL.

The V gene is TRBV12-3 or TRBV12-4, the J gene TRBJ2-7; 8 bases line up with TRBD1. The ends lost 4 bases at V and 0 bases at J; junction bases unmatched: 5. The length of the CDR3 is 15 residues. CDR3 in amino acids: CASSSPDRDSYEQYF. In DNA, the CDR3 is TGTGCCAGCAGTTCCCCGGACAGGGACTCCTACGAGCAGTACTTC.

This clonotype was seen many times. The V gene is TRBV12-3 or TRBV12-4, the J gene TRBJ1-5; weak D call: TRBD1 (5 bases). The V gene lost 5 bases and the J gene lost 5 bases, with 10 bases spanning the gap. This CDR3 region has 13 residues. The CDR3 spells CASSRTPDQPQHF. CDR3 nucleotides: TGTGCCAGCAGTCGGACACCTGATCAGCCCCAGCATTTT.

The chain recombines TRBV2 with TRBJ2-5; TRBD2 matches at 8 bases. In germline, CDR1 is SNHLY, CDR2 FYNNEI. CDR3 length: 18 residues. Trimming at V came to 8 bases and at J to 0 bases, leaving 17 bases not matched to a gene. CDR3: CASSPPVIQRGHQETQYF. CDR3 DNA: TGTGCCAGCTCACCACCGGTAATCCAGCGGGGGCACCAAGAGACCCAGTACTTC.

This sequence joins TRBV20-1 and TRBJ1-1, with unresolved D. V was trimmed by 0 bases and J by 0 bases, leaving 11 bases between them. The germline V gene encodes CDR1 DFQATT and CDR2 SNEGSKA (reference sequence). CDR3 length: 15 residues. As DNA, the CDR3 is TGCAGTGCTAGAGATGTGCGGATCATGAACACTGAAGCTTTCTTT. It yields the protein CSARDVRIMNTEAFF.

This clonotype has a count of ten or more. The rearrangement links TRBV7-2 to TRBJ1-2; D is perhaps TRBD1 (5 bases). The CDR3 spans 15 residues. Germline V lookup: CDR1 SGHTA, CDR2 FQGNSA. V lost 6 bases, J lost 6 bases, and 20 bases lay in between. The CDR3 bases are TGTGCCAGCAGTTTAACAGGATTCACTAAACATGGCTACACCTTC. This translates into CASSLTGFTKHGYTF.

Many counts were recorded for this clonotype. The chain uses TRBV19 and TRBJ1-1; tentative D call: TRBD1 (6 bases). The V end was cut by 3 bases, the J end by 3 bases, with 11 bases between. This CDR3 spans 14 amino acids. Per the germline V gene, CDR1 is LNHDA and CDR2 is SQIVND (reference sequence). CDR3 in amino acids: CASSIGGAHTEAFF. The CDR3 bases are TGTGCCAGTAGTATTGGGGGGGCGCACACTGAAGCTTTCTTT. The full variable domain, in which reference TRBV19 and TRBJ1-1 provide the parts outside the CDR3, is DGGITQSPKYLFRKEGQNVTLSCEQNLNHDAMYWYRQDPGQGLRLIYYSQIVNDFQKGDIAEGYSVSREKKESFPLTVTSAQKNPTAFYLCASSIGGAHTEAFFGQGTRLTVV.

This clonotype was recorded a few times. This chain connects TRBV25-1 to TRBJ1-1; unclear D gene. V lost 6 bases to trimming and J lost 1 base, with 12 bases between them. Germline values: CDR1 MGHDK, CDR2 SYGVNS. CDR3 size: 14 residues. CDR3 protein: CASSPTAQNTEAFF. Written as DNA, the CDR3 is TGTGCCAGCAGCCCGACGGCCCAGAACACTGAAGCTTTCTTT.

Concerning this clonotype itself: A read error may be the cause here, since a much bigger clone is one base away. The V gene is TRBV19, the J gene TRBJ1-2, with a tentative D call TRBD1 (5 bases). The CDR3 is 14 residues long. Germline V gene sequence: CDR1 LNHDA, CDR2 SQIVND (reference sequence). In nucleotides, the CDR3 is TGTGTCAGTAGTCTACGGGACGGATACTATGGCTACACCTTC. This codes for CVSSLRDGYYGYTF.

Ten or more counts support this clonotype. This sequence joins TRBV7-9 and TRBJ2-5; no clear D. V was trimmed by 6 bases and J by 4 bases, leaving 21 bases between them. CDR3 length: 16 residues. Germline V lookup: CDR1 SEHNR, CDR2 FQNEAQ (reference sequence). The DNA of the CDR3 is TGTGCCAGCAGTAACAAGAGGACGAAGGCCCCAGAGACCCAGTACTTC. Residues: CASSNKRTKAPETQYF.

The sample holds many counts of this clonotype. This chain uses TRBV19 with TRBJ1-5; 9 bases agree with TRBD1. Trimming at V came to 8 bases and at J to 3 bases, leaving 5 bases not matched to a gene. The germline CDR1 and CDR2 sequences are LNHDA and SQIVND (reference sequence). The CDR3 is made up of 14 amino acids. CDR3 in DNA: TGTGCCAGTTGGGACAGGGCTTACAATCAGCCCCAGCATTTT. Translating gives CASWDRAYNQPQHF.

This chain uses TRBV2 with TRBJ1-5, with 7 bases lining up with TRBD1. The V segment lost 6 bases and the J segment 0 bases; nucleotides outside the gene matches: 5. CDR1 SNHLY and CDR2 FYNNEI come from the germline V gene. The CDR3 consists of 15 residues. The CDR3, as DNA: TGTGCCAGCAGCGAACAGGGGACTAGCAATCAGCCCCAGCATTTT. This translates into CASSEQGTSNQPQHF.

V gene TRBV20-1 combines with J gene TRBJ1-5; 12 nucleotides line up with TRBD1. Trimming removed 6 bases from V and 7 bases from J; junction bases left unmatched: 10. From germline, CDR1 is DFQATT and CDR2 SNEGSKA (reference sequence). This CDR3 is 15 amino acids long. The CDR3 DNA sequence: TGCAGTGCGAACCCCGGGGACAGGGGGCAGCAGCCCCAGCATTTT. Translating it yields CSANPGDRGQQPQHF.